The 12 T cell receptor beta chains presented below share a single source sample, sequenced in a study of blood T cell repertoires in COVID-19. The data were produced by immunoSEQ multiplex PCR, yet TCRdb's version contains in-frame clones alone and is incomplete. Of roughly 120,000 clones listed, less than 85% are singletons. The sequenced sample was peripheral blood. The receptors shown here come from a woman aged 60-70 years with acute or convalescent COVID-19.

The V and J genes are TRBV6-6 and TRBJ1-5; D possibly corresponds to TRBD1 (6 bases). The CDR3 is made up of 12 amino acids. Trimming pared 11 bases from V and 8 bases from J, leaving 16 bases between. CDR1 and CDR2 from the germline V gene are MNHNY and SVGAGI (reference sequence). The CDR3 DNA reads TGTGCCTCTAAGGGGGGGTCGGAGCCCCAGCATTTT. It is translated as CASKGGSEPQHF.

The genes are TRBV2 and TRBJ2-7; 8 bases are shared with TRBD2. CDR1 and CDR2 from the germline V gene are SNHLY and FYNNEI. The V gene end was trimmed by 8 bases and the J gene end by 7 bases; junction bases not matched to a gene: 7. The CDR3 totals 12 residues. CDR3 coding DNA: TGTGCCAGCCGGGGGGGGATTTGGGAGCAGTACGTC. Amino acids: CASRGGIWEQYV.

The chain recombines TRBV19 with TRBJ1-2, with 7 nucleotides matching TRBD1. The germline V gene has CDR1 LNHDA and CDR2 SQIVND (reference sequence). CDR3 size: 14 residues. After removal of 8 bases from V and 3 bases from J, the junction contained 9 bases not matched to a gene. CDR3 coding DNA: TGTGCCAGTCAGACCGGACAGGCGCACTATGGCTACACCTTC. Its translation: CASQTGQAHYGYTF. Looking up the rest from reference TRBV19 and TRBJ1-2 gives the full variable domain: DGGITQSPKYLFRKEGQNVTLSCEQNLNHDAMYWYRQDPGQGLRLIYYSQIVNDFQKGDIAEGYSVSREKKESFPLTVTSAQKNPTAFYLCASQTGQAHYGYTFGSGTRLTVV.

This chain connects TRBV2 to TRBJ1-3; maybe TRBD1 (6 bases). This CDR3 spans 16 amino acids. V was cut by 4 bases and J by 4 bases, with 17 bases left in between. CDR1 is SNHLY and CDR2 is FYNNEI in the germline V gene. The CDR3 nucleotides are TGTGCCAGCAGTGGTCAGGGGACTACGCGGGGAAACACCATATATTTT. Encoded protein: CASSGQGTTRGNTIYF. Together with reference TRBV2 and TRBJ1-3, the CDR3 gives the full variable domain: EPEVTQTPSHQVTQMGQEVILRCVPISNHLYFYWYRQILGQKVEFLVSFYNNEISEKSEIFDDQFSVERPDGSNFTLKIRSTKLEDSAMYFCASSGQGTTRGNTIYFGEGSWLTVV.

V gene TRBV12-3 or TRBV12-4 combines with J gene TRBJ1-1; 7 nucleotides line up with TRBD1. The CDR3 loop spans 13 amino acids. V lost 3 bases, J lost 4 bases, and 2 bases stayed unmatched. CDR3 in DNA: TGTGCCAGCAGTTTGACAGGGCCCACTGAAGCTTTCTTT. This encodes CASSLTGPTEAFF.

The chain couples TRBV30 to TRBJ1-6; D remains unclear. Germline V lookup: CDR1 GTSNPN, CDR2 SVGIG (reference sequence). The V end was cut by 1 base, the J end by 7 bases, with 11 bases between. The CDR3 is 14 amino acids. CDR3 coding DNA: TGTGCCTGGAGTGACACGCCTTGGAATTCACCCCTCCACTTT. As protein: CAWSDTPWNSPLHF.

Only one count was recorded for this clone. The genes are TRBV12-3 or TRBV12-4 and TRBJ2-5; 7 nucleotides align to TRBD1. J lost 5 bases, V lost 8 bases, and 8 bases had no gene match. The CDR3 loop spans 13 amino acids. CDR3 sequence reads: CASSLDRIETQYF. DNA of the CDR3: TGTGCCAGCTCCCTGGACAGGATCGAGACCCAGTACTTC.

This chain joins TRBV29-1 and TRBJ1-1; 7 bases map to TRBD1. The CDR3 has 16 amino acids. The V segment lost 5 bases and the J segment 2 bases; nucleotides outside the gene matches: 14. Germline V gene sequence: CDR1 SQVTM, CDR2 ANQGSEA. The CDR3, as DNA: TGCAGCGTTCTATCGGGGACAGCGGTACTAAACACTGAAGCTTTCTTT. It specifies CSVLSGTAVLNTEAFF.

Concerning this clone: Mismatch with germline at one junction end may stem from a read error. The chain recombines TRBV5-1 with TRBJ2-2; D may be TRBD1 (6 bases). CDR1 is SGHRS, CDR2 YFSETQ, per germline. The CDR3 has 13 amino acids. DNA of the CDR3: TGCGCCAGCACCTTGAGGGGGACCGGGGAGCTGTTTTTT. It codes for CASTLRGTGELFF.

As concerns this clone: Germline is not matched at one junction end, which may reflect a read error. The chain is built from TRBV7-3 and TRBJ2-1; possibly TRBD1 for D (6 bases). CDR3 length equals 14 residues. Germline V gene lookup returns CDR1 SGHTA and CDR2 FQGTGA. The CDR3 loop is CASSTDSHGGEQLF. DNA of the CDR3: TGTGCCAGCAGCACGGACAGCCATGGGGGTGAGCAGCTCTTC.

This chain connects TRBV6-5 to TRBJ1-1; possibly TRBD1 for D (5 bases). Germline values: CDR1 MNHEY, CDR2 SVGAGI. Deletions cut 7 bases from V and 0 bases from J, with 12 bases between. The CDR3 has 14 residues. This CDR3 reads CASTGHPLNTEAFF. The CDR3, as DNA: TGTGCCAGCACCGGACATCCCCTGAACACTGAAGCTTTCTTT.

The V call is TRBV7-9, the J call TRBJ1-6; TRBD1 is a possible D gene (6 bases). The CDR3 length is 16 residues. Trimming pared 5 bases from V and 10 bases from J, leaving 21 bases between. Germline CDR1 and CDR2: SEHNR and FQNEAQ (reference sequence). CDR3 loop: CASSPPGQLGTSPLHF. Written as DNA, the CDR3 is TGTGCCAGCAGCCCCCCCGGGCAACTGGGGACATCACCCCTCCACTTT. Full variable domain (remainder filled in from reference TRBV7-9 and TRBJ1-6): DTGVSQNPRHKITKRGQNVTFRCDPISEHNRLYWYRQTLGQGPEFLTYFQNEAQLEKSRLLSDRFSAERPKGSFSTLEIQRTEQGDSAMYLCASSPPGQLGTSPLHFGNGTRLTVT.